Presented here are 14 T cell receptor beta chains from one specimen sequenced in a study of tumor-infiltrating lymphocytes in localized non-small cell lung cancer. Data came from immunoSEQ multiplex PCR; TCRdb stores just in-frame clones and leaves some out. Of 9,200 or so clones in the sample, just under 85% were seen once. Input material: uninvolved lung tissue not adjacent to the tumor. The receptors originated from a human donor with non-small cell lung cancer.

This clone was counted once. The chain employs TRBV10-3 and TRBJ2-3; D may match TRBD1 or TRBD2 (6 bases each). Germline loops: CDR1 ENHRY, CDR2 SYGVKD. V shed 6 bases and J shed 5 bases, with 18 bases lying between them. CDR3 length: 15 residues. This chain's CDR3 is CAIREGVSIGDTQYF. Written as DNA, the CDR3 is TGTGCCATCAGGGAGGGGGTCAGTATCGGAGATACGCAGTATTTT.

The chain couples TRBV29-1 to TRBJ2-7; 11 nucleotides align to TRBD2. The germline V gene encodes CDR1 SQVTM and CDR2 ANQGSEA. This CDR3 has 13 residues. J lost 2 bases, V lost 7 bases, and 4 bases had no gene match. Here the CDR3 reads CSAGGLAAYEQYF. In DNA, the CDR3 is TGCAGCGCGGGGGGACTAGCGGCCTACGAGCAGTACTTC.

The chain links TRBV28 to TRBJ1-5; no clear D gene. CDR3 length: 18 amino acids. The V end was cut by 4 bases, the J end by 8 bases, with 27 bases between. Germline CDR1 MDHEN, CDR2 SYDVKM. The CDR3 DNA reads TGTGCCAGCAGTTCCCGGCAGATTGGAGTGCATACGGGGAAGCCCCAGCATTTT. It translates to CASSSRQIGVHTGKPQHF.

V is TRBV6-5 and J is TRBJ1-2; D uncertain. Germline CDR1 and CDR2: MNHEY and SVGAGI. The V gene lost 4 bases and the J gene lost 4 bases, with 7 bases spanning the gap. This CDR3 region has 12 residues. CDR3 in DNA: TGTGCCAGCAGTTGGTCTTCCTATGGCTACACCTTC. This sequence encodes CASSWSSYGYTF.

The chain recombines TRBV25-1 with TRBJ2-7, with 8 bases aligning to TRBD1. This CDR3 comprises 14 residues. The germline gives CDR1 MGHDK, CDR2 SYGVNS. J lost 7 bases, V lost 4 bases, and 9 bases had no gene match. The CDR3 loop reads CASSVRTGKGEQYF. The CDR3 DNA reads TGTGCCAGCAGTGTCCGGACAGGGAAAGGGGAGCAGTACTTC.

CDR3 sequence (DNA): TGTGCCAGCAGTAGGACAGGGGGTCTACCTGGGGCCAACGTCCTGACTTTC. Its translation: CASSRTGGLPGANVLTF. V gene TRBV5-8 combines with J gene TRBJ2-6; 10 bases are shared with TRBD1. V trimming: 5 bases; J trimming: 2 bases; junction bases outside the gene matches: 7. The CDR3 is made up of 17 amino acids. CDR1 is SGHTS, CDR2 YDEGEE, per germline.

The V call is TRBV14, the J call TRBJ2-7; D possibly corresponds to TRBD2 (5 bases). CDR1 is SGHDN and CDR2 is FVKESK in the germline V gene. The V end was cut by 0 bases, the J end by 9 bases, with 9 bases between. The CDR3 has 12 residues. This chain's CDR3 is CASSQDFGGQYF. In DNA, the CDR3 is TGTGCCAGCAGCCAAGATTTCGGAGGGCAGTACTTC. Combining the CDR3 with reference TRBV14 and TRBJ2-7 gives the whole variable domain EAGVTQFPSHSVIEKGQTVTLRCDPISGHDNLYWYRRVMGKEIKFLLHFVKESKQDESGMPNNRFLAERTGGTYSTLKVQPAELEDSGVYFCASSQDFGGQYFGPGTRLTVT.

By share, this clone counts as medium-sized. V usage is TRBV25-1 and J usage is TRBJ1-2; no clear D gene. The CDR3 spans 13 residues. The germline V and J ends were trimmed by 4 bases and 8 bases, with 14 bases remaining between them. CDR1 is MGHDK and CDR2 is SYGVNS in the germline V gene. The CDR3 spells CASSAFTAGGYTF. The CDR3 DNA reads TGTGCCAGCAGTGCTTTCACAGCGGGGGGCTACACCTTC.

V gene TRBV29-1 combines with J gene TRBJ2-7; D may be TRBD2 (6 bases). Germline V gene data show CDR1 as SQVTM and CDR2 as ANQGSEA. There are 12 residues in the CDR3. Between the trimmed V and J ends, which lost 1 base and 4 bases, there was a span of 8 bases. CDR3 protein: CSVEAGTYEQYF. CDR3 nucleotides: TGCAGCGTTGAAGCAGGGACTTACGAGCAGTACTTC.

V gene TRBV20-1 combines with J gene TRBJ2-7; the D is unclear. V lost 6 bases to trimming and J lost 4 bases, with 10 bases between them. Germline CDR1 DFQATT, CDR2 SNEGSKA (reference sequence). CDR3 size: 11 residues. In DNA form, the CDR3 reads TGCAGTGCCAGGCTTACTTACGAGCAGTACTTC. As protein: CSARLTYEQYF.

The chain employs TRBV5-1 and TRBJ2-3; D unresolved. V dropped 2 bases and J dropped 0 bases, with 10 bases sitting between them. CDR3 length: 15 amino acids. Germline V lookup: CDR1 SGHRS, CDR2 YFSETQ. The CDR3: CASSFNPQSTDTQYF. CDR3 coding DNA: TGCGCCAGCAGCTTTAACCCCCAAAGCACAGATACGCAGTATTTT.

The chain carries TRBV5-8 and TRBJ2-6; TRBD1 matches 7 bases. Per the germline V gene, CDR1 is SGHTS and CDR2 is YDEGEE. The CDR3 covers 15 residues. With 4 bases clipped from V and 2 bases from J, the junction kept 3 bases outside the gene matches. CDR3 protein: CASSTQGAGANVLTF. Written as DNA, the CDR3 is TGTGCCAGCAGCACGCAGGGGGCTGGGGCCAACGTCCTGACTTTC.

This CDR3 is CAISSGQQNQPQHF. For the CDR3, the DNA is TGTGCCATCAGCTCGGGACAGCAAAATCAGCCCCAGCATTTT. V usage is TRBV10-3 and J usage is TRBJ1-5, with 7 bases lining up with TRBD1. Germline CDR1 and CDR2: ENHRY and SYGVKD. V lost 6 bases, J lost 4 bases, and 6 bases stayed unmatched. The CDR3 consists of 14 residues.

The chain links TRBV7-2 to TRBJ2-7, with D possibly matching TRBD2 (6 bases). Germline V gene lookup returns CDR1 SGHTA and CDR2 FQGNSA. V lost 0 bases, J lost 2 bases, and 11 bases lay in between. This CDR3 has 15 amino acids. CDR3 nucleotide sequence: TGTGCCAGCAGCTTAGCGGTCGGGAGTCCCTACGAGCAGTACTTC. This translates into CASSLAVGSPYEQYF. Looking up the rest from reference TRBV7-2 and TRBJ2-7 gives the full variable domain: GAGVSQSPSNKVTEKGKDVELRCDPISGHTALYWYRQSLGQGLEFLIYFQGNSAPDKSGLPSDRFSAERTGGSVSTLTIQRTQQEDSAVYLCASSLAVGSPYEQYFGPGTRLTVT.